A single sample gave rise to the 12 T cell receptor beta chains below, sequenced in a study of CD8 T cells in Susac syndrome. Random-hexamer reverse transcription was applied to roughly 0.45 to 1 ug RNA. TCRdb reanalysed the immunoSEQ multiplex PCR reads using MiXCR and keeps one entry per CDR3 protein. This sample yields some 170,000 distinct CDR3 sequences, of which approximately 94% are seen a single time; 0.1% belongs to the top ten. Input material: CD4+ T cells from PBMCs. The receptors shown here come from a human donor in good health.

The V gene is TRBV13, the J gene TRBJ2-6; D is undetermined. Trimming left V 2 bases short and J 2 bases short, with 7 bases between. The CDR3 length is 15 residues. Germline V gene lookup returns CDR1 PRHDT and CDR2 FYEKMQ (reference sequence). CDR3 nucleotide sequence: TGTGCCAGCAGCTTATTTGTTACTGGGGCCAACGTCCTGACTTTC. This codes for CASSLFVTGANVLTF.

This sequence joins TRBV6-2 or TRBV6-3 and TRBJ2-3; 7 bases match TRBD2. With V trimmed by 0 bases and J by 2 bases, 5 bases remained unmatched. The CDR3 is 16 amino acids. Germline V CDR1 and CDR2: MNHEY, SVGEGT. The CDR3 nucleotides read TGTGCCAGCAGTTACTCTGGCGGGAGCGCCACAGATACGCAGTATTTT. Protein: CASSYSGGSATDTQYF.

Remarks on this clonotype: One junction end does not reproduce the germline sequence, and a read error may be involved. V is TRBV15 and J is TRBJ2-2, with D possibly matching TRBD2 (6 bases). Germline CDR1 is LNHNV and CDR2 is YYDKDF (reference sequence). The CDR3 has 16 residues. The CDR3 reads CATNRDLAGSSGELFF. Written as DNA, the CDR3 is TGTGCCACCAACAGAGATTTGGCGGGAAGTTCCGGGGAGCTGTTTTTT. The full variable domain, completed using reference TRBV15 and TRBJ2-2, is DAMVIQNPRYQVTQFGKPVTLSCSQTLNHNVMYWYQQKSSQAPKLLFHYYDKDFNNEADTPDNFQSRRPNTSFCFLDIRSPGLGDTAMYLCATNRDLAGSSGELFFGEGSRLTVL.

V usage is TRBV9 and J usage is TRBJ2-2; D is ambiguous. The CDR3 is made up of 14 amino acids. V was shortened by 4 bases and J by 7 bases, with 14 bases between the two germline ends. CDR1 and CDR2 (germline): SGDLS, YYNGEE. For the CDR3, the DNA is TGTGCCAGCAGCCAGGAAGGAGCAAGCGGGGAGCTGTTTTTT. It yields the protein CASSQEGASGELFF. Together with reference TRBV9 and TRBJ2-2, the CDR3 gives the full variable domain: DSGVTQTPKHLITATGQRVTLRCSPRSGDLSVYWYQQSLDQGLQFLIQYYNGEERAKGNILERFSAQQFPDLHSELNLSSLELGDSALYFCASSQEGASGELFFGEGSRLTVL.

The chain has TRBV7-9 and TRBJ2-7; D remains unclear. V was pared by 5 bases and J by 6 bases, with 11 bases between. CDR1 is SEHNR, CDR2 FQNEAQ, per germline (reference sequence). There are 12 residues in the CDR3. The CDR3 DNA reads as TGTGCCAGCAGCCGATCCCTCGGCGAGCAGTACTTC. It encodes CASSRSLGEQYF.

The chain employs TRBV27 and TRBJ2-3, with D possibly being TRBD2 (6 bases). The CDR3 is 14 amino acids. Germline-derived CDR1 and CDR2 are MNHEY and SMNVEV (reference sequence). Deletions cut 1 base from V and 4 bases from J, with 9 bases between. In nucleotides, the CDR3 is TGTGCCAGCAGTTTATACGGGAGCGCAGATACGCAGTATTTT. Residues: CASSLYGSADTQYF.

V usage is TRBV12-3 or TRBV12-4 and J usage is TRBJ2-5; D remains ambiguous. Between the trimmed V and J ends, which lost 2 bases and 5 bases, there was a span of 6 bases. This CDR3 is built from 12 residues. The CDR3 DNA reads as TGTGCCAGCAGTTTATTGTTCGAGACCCAGTACTTC. Its protein product is CASSLLFETQYF.

This chain joins TRBV29-1 and TRBJ2-5, with 11 bases aligning to TRBD2. Germline CDR1 reads SQVTM; CDR2 reads ANQGSEA. V shed 6 bases and J 5 bases; nucleotides not matched to a gene: 11. This CDR3 is 15 amino acids long. The CDR3 nucleotides read TGCAGCGTGGGAGGGACTAGCGGATACCTGGAGACCCAGTACTTC. This encodes CSVGGTSGYLETQYF.

The chain has TRBV29-1 and TRBJ1-1, with 7 bases that match TRBD1. Per the germline V gene, CDR1 is SQVTM and CDR2 is ANQGSEA. The CDR3 runs to 15 residues. V shed 0 bases, J shed 3 bases, and the junction held 7 bases outside the gene matches. In DNA, the CDR3 is TGCAGCGTTGAAGATCTTAAGGGGGCAGACACTGAAGCTTTCTTT. Translated: CSVEDLKGADTEAFF.

The gene calls are TRBV20-1 and TRBJ1-2, with D maybe TRBD1 (5 bases). V was cut by 0 bases and J by 10 bases, with 21 bases left in between. The CDR3 covers 15 residues. Germline V gene data show CDR1 as DFQATT and CDR2 as SNEGSKA (reference sequence). The CDR3 DNA reads TGCAGTGCTAGAGATATCTGGGGGGAGGGAGGAGACTACACCTTC. Residues: CSARDIWGEGGDYTF.

V usage is TRBV14 and J usage is TRBJ1-2; TRBD1 is a possible D gene (5 bases). Per the germline V gene, CDR1 is SGHDN and CDR2 is FVKESK. V was trimmed by 4 bases and J by 1 base, leaving 7 bases between them. The CDR3 is 13 residues long. Here the CDR3 DNA reads TGTGCCAGCAGCCGGGACCATAACTATGGCTACACCTTC. Protein sequence: CASSRDHNYGYTF. Drawing the rest from reference TRBV14 and TRBJ1-2, the complete variable domain is EAGVTQFPSHSVIEKGQTVTLRCDPISGHDNLYWYRRVMGKEIKFLLHFVKESKQDESGMPNNRFLAERTGGTYSTLKVQPAELEDSGVYFCASSRDHNYGYTFGSGTRLTVV.

This chain uses TRBV30 with TRBJ2-3; 8 positions agree with TRBD2. Trimming took 0 bases from V and 5 from J; bases not matched to a gene: 13. CDR3 length: 17 residues. Germline CDR1 is GTSNPN and CDR2 is SVGIG (reference sequence). The CDR3 protein is CAWSVGWLAGMEDTQYF. CDR3 sequence (DNA): TGTGCCTGGAGTGTAGGATGGTTAGCGGGAATGGAAGATACGCAGTATTTT.